This T cell receptor (beta chain) was found in a study of blood T cells in healthy people across ages. As to this clonotype: Germline and junction disagree at one end, which may indicate a read error.

Next came a second PCR, run for roughly 6 to 11 cycles, which used a sample-barcoded 5' primer along with a J-beta primer mix. TCRdb ran MiXCR on the 5' RACE reads and lists one entry per CDR3 protein. Of about 1,500,000 distinct CDR3 sequences detected, 28% appear once; the ten largest clones hold less than 9.5%. The CDR3 spans 13 residues. Germline-derived CDR1 and CDR2 are LGHDT and YNNKEL (reference sequence). A minimum of 5 micrograms of total RNA was extracted per sample. The V and J genes are TRBV3-1 and TRBJ2-7; D uncertain. The clonotype originates from a woman in her twenties or thirties in good health. Sequencing used blood. The CDR3 region is CASSQFRGYGQYF. The CDR3 nucleotides are TGTGCCAGCAGCCAATTCCGTGGCTACGGGCAGTACTTC.